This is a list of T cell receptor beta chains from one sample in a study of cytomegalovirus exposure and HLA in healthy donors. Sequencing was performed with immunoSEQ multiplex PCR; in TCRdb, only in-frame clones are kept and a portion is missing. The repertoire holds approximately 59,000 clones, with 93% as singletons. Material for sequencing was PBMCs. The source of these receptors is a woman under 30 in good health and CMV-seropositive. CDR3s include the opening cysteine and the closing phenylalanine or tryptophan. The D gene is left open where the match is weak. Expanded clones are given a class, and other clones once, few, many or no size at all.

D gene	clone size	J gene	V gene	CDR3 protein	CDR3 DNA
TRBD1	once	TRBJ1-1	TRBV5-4	CASSGDRREAFF	TGTGCCAGCAGCGGGGACAGGCGGGAGGCTTTCTTT
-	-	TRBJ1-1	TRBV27	CASSLSSGPGLNTEAFF	TGTGCCAGCAGTTTATCCTCCGGTCCAGGGTTGAACACTGAAGCTTTCTTT
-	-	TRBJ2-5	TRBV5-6	CASSLSPRSQETQYF	TGTGCCAGCAGCTTGTCGCCCAGAAGCCAAGAGACCCAGTACTTC
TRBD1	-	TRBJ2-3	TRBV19	CASSRDRYTDTQYF	TGTGCCAGTAGTAGGGACAGGTACACAGATACGCAGTATTTT
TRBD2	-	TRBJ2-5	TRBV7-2	CASSTSSGGNFKETQYF	TGTGCCAGCAGCACCTCTAGCGGGGGGAACTTTAAAGAGACCCAGTACTTC
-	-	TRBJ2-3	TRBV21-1	CASSKGGVPPTDTQYF	TGTGCCAGCAGCAAAGGGGGAGTACCGCCCACAGATACGCAGTATTTT
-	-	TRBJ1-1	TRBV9	CASSPEGVRGTEAFF	TGTGCCAGCAGCCCTGAGGGGGTTAGGGGGACTGAAGCTTTCTTT
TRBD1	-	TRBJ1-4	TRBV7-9	CASSSTPGGVNEKLFF	TGTGCCAGCAGCTCGACTCCAGGGGGCGTCAATGAAAAACTGTTTTTT
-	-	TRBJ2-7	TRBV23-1	CASLLPNRRGICCEQYF	TGCGCCAGCCTCCTTCCCAATCGACGCGGGATCTGCTGCGAGCAGTACTTC
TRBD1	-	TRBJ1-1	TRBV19	CASRDRVGSLAEAFF	TGTGCCAGCAGAGACAGGGTTGGCTCTCTAGCTGAAGCTTTCTTT
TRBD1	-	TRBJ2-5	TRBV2	CASSFRRTGTGEGQTQYF	TGTGCCAGCAGTTTTCGTCGCACCGGGACAGGAGAGGGACAGACCCAGTACTTC
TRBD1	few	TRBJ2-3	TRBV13	CASSIRTGSTDTQYF	TGTGCCAGCAGCATACGGACAGGGAGCACAGATACGCAGTATTTT
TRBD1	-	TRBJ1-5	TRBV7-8	CASSVTGDEHSNQPQHF	TGTGCCAGCAGCGTCACAGGGGACGAACACAGCAATCAGCCCCAGCATTTT
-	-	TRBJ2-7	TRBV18	CASSPPLSYEQYF	TGTGCCAGCTCACCACCGCTATCCTACGAGCAGTACTTC
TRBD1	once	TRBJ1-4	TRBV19	CASSIRPGGEKLFF	TGTGCCAGTAGTATAAGGCCAGGGGGGGAAAAACTGTTTTTT
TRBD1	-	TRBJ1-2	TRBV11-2	CASRMPGQGNYGYTF	TGTGCCAGCAGGATGCCGGGACAGGGAAACTATGGCTACACCTTC